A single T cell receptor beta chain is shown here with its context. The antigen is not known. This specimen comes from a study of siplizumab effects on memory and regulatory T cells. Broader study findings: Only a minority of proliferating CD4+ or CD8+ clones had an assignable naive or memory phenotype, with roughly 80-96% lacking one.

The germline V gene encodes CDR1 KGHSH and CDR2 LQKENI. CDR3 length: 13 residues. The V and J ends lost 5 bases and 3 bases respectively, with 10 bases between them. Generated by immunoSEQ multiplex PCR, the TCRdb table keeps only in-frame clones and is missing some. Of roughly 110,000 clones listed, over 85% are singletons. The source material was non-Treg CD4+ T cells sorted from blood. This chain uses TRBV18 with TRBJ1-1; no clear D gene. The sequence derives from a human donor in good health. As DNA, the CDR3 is TGTGCCAGCTCATCTGAGAGGTACACTGAAGCTTTCTTT. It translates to CASSSERYTEAFF. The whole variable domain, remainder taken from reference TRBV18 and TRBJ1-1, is NAGVMQNPRHLVRRRGQEARLRCSPMKGHSHVYWYRQLPEEGLKFMVYLQKENIIDESGMPKERFSAEFPKEGPSILRIQQVVRGDSAAYFCASSSERYTEAFFGQGTRLTVV.